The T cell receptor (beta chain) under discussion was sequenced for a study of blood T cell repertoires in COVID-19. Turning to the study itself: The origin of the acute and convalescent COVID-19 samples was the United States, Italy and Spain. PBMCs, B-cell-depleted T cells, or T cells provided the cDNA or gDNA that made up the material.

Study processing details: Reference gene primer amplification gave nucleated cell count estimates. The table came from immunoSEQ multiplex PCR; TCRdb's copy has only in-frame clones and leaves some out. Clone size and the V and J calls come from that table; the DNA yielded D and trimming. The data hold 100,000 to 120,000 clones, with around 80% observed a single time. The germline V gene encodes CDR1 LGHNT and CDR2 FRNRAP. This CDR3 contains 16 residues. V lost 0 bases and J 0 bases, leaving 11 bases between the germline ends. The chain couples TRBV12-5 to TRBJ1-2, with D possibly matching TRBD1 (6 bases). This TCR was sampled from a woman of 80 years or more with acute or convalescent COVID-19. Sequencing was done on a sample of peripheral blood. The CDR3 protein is CASGLVQGSPNYGYTF. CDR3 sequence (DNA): TGTGCTAGTGGTTTGGTACAGGGTAGTCCTAACTATGGCTACACCTTC.